This T cell receptor beta chain was identified during a study of technical replicates of blood from a handful of donors (dated by TCRdb to about 2017). The CDR1 and CDR2 encoded by the germline V gene (reference sequence) are LNHDA and SQIVND. V lost 7 bases and J lost 3 bases, and the count of bases not matched to a germline gene is 12. The CDR3 spans 17 residues, from the cysteine through the phenylalanine. Only the CDR3 DNA stays, 51 bases, in frame from base 1. About this clone: Its specific antigen is unknown. No much larger clonotype is one base removed from it; base qualities were not supplied.

The library was built by means of the immunoSEQ multiplex PCR assay. TCRdb re-hosts the immuneACCESS table, in-frame sequences only. Its copies lack some clones; in the studies checked, an unresolved V gene accounts for under half of them, and the cause for the rest is not known. In all, the sample holds approximately 15,000 clones, and roughly 91% of those were seen once. Of the sample, 10% to 15% falls within the top ten clones. The TCR was taken from a human donor in good health. Sequencing was performed on PBMCs. Recombination connected TRBV19 to TRBJ2-1; 10 central nucleotides agree with TRBD2. The encoded CDR3 is CASTTQTLAGIYNEQFF. At the DNA level, the sequence is TGTGCCAGTACGACACAGACACTAGCGGGAATCTACAATGAGCAGTTCTTC.